This T cell receptor beta chain was obtained from a study of blood T cell repertoires in COVID-19. Study-wide background: The samples span acute and convalescent COVID-19 from the United States, Italy and Spain. The cDNA or gDNA used as material had been derived from T cells, B-cell-depleted T cells, or PBMCs.

In the original processing: Amplification of reference gene primers provided the estimated nucleated cell counts. Generated by immunoSEQ multiplex PCR, the TCRdb table keeps only in-frame clones and is missing some. From that table come the V and J calls and clone size; the DNA was used to work out D and trimming. In the table there are some 150,000 clones, roughly 87% of which are singletons. The V gene end was trimmed by 8 bases and the J gene end by 7 bases; junction bases not matched to a gene: 7. The CDR3 spans 12 residues. Germline V gives CDR1 KGHSH, CDR2 LQKENI. This receptor was obtained from an older woman who had recovered from COVID-19. The sequenced material came from peripheral blood. The chain has TRBV18 and TRBJ1-2; 7 bases are shared with TRBD1. The DNA of the CDR3 is TGTGCCAGCACACAGGGGCAGGGTGGCTACACCTTC. It translates to CASTQGQGGYTF.